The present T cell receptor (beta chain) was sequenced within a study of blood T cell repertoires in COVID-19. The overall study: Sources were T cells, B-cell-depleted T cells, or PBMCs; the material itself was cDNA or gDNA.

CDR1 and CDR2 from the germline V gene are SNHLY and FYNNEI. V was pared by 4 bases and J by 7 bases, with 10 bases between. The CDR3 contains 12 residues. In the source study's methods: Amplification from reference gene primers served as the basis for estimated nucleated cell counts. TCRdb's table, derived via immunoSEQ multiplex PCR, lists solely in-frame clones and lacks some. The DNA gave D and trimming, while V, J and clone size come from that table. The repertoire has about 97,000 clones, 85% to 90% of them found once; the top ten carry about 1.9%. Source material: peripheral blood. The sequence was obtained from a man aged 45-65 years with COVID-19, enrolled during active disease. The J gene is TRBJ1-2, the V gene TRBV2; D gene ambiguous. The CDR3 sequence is CASSVTGSGYTF. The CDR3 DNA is TGTGCCAGCAGTGTAACGGGTAGTGGCTACACCTTC.